Below are 20 T cell receptor beta chains sequenced from a single sample in a study of shared clonotypes between healthy human individuals (dated by TCRdb to 2019 to 2021). Library generation was performed with the immunoSEQ multiplex PCR assay. Drawn from immuneACCESS, this table holds only the in-frame rearrangements with V and J called that TCRdb kept. Clones are partly lost; checked studies trace under half to an unresolved V gene and leave the rest unexplained. The sample table contains some 1,600,000 clones; only one count was recorded for 95% to 99% of them. The top ten hold about 0.42% of the sample. Sample: naive CD4+ T cells sorted from blood. What the cell subset or site label conveys for this sample: CD45RA+ positively selected. The receptors were sampled from a man aged 30-40 years in good health.

With regard to this clone: The same CDR3 is also encoded by other DNA sequences in this sample. The chain links TRBV28 to TRBJ1-2; 7 bases agree with TRBD1. The CDR3 has 13 amino acids. The V and J ends lost 2 bases and 5 bases, in that order; junction bases with no gene match: 2. Germline V gene lookup returns CDR1 MDHEN and CDR2 SYDVKM. This CDR3 is CASSLTGVYGYTF. CDR3 bases: TGTGCCAGCAGTTTAACAGGGGTTTATGGCTACACCTTC.

The gene calls are TRBV13 and TRBJ2-1, with TRBD2 matching over 8 bases. Germline trimming cut 6 bases from V and 2 bases from J; bases unmatched to any gene: 6. The CDR3 runs to 15 residues. From germline, CDR1 is PRHDT and CDR2 FYEKMQ (reference sequence). In DNA, the CDR3 is TGTGCCAGCAGGCGCACCGGGGGGGCCTACAATGAGCAGTTCTTC. Its protein is CASRRTGGAYNEQFF.

Regarding this clone: Other DNA sequences within the sample encode an identical CDR3. The chain links TRBV9 to TRBJ2-3; no firm D call. CDR1 is SGDLS and CDR2 is YYNGEE in the germline V gene. CDR3 length: 14 amino acids. V was pared by 1 base and J by 1 base, with 7 bases between. This CDR3 is CASSVRAGTDTQYF. Written as DNA, the CDR3 is TGTGCCAGCAGCGTAAGGGCGGGCACAGATACGCAGTATTTT.

The chain has TRBV5-8 and TRBJ2-3; no clear D. This CDR3 is built from 12 residues. The V gene lost 4 bases and the J gene lost 5 bases, with 8 bases spanning the gap. In germline, CDR1 is SGHTS, CDR2 YDEGEE. The DNA for the CDR3 is TGTGCCAGCAGCCTGACGAAAGATACGCAGTATTTT. Translation gives CASSLTKDTQYF.

On this clone itself: Within the sample, other DNA sequences also encode this same CDR3. J is TRBJ1-5 and V is TRBV2; D is unresolved. The V end was cut by 2 bases, the J end by 2 bases, with 7 bases between. CDR1 and CDR2 (germline): SNHLY, FYNNEI. The CDR3 has 14 residues. Here the CDR3 reads CASSELRGNQPQHF. The CDR3 DNA is TGTGCCAGCAGTGAATTGAGGGGCAATCAGCCCCAGCATTTT.

The chain has TRBV5-4 and TRBJ2-7; 12 bases line up with TRBD2. V was pared by 4 bases and J by 5 bases, with 10 bases of the junction left unmatched. The CDR3 runs 16 residues. Looked up from germline, CDR1 is SGHNT and CDR2 is YYREEE (reference sequence). CDR3 sequence: CASSPGGLAGRDEQYF. CDR3 sequence (DNA): TGTGCCAGCAGCCCAGGTGGACTAGCGGGACGGGACGAGCAGTACTTC.

The chain employs TRBV7-9 and TRBJ1-5; 12 positions match TRBD1. Germline CDR1 SEHNR, CDR2 FQNEAQ (reference sequence). Trimming cost V 3 bases and J 6 bases; bases outside gene matches: 3. The CDR3 extends over 15 amino acids. The CDR3 reads CASSLGTGGGQPQHF. The DNA for the CDR3 is TGTGCCAGCAGCTTGGGGACAGGGGGCGGTCAGCCCCAGCATTTT. The whole variable domain, remainder taken from reference TRBV7-9 and TRBJ1-5, is DTGVSQNPRHKITKRGQNVTFRCDPISEHNRLYWYRQTLGQGPEFLTYFQNEAQLEKSRLLSDRFSAERPKGSFSTLEIQRTEQGDSAMYLCASSLGTGGGQPQHFGDGTRLSIL.

Points on this clone: At one end, the junction sequence differs from germline, possibly due to a read error. The gene calls are TRBV4-1 and TRBJ2-4; the D gene could be TRBD1 or TRBD2 (5 bases each). CDR3 size: 14 residues. Germline V gene lookup returns CDR1 MGHRA and CDR2 YSYEKL. CDR3 loop: CASSQEFFRASISF. The DNA of the CDR3 is TGCGCCAGCAGCCAAGAATTTTTCAGGGCTAGCATCTCCTTC.

The chain combines TRBV11-2 with TRBJ2-7; a weak D match, TRBD1 (5 bases). The germline gives CDR1 SGHAT, CDR2 FQNNGV. The germline V and J ends were trimmed by 0 bases and 5 bases, with 17 bases remaining between them. There are 16 residues in the CDR3. The CDR3 nucleotides read TGTGCCAGCAGCTTAGATTTGTGGACAAGCGTCAACGAGCAGTACTTC. It translates to CASSLDLWTSVNEQYF.

This sequence joins TRBV11-2 and TRBJ2-5; TRBD2 is a possible D gene (5 bases). CDR1 and CDR2 (germline): SGHAT, FQNNGV. The V end lost 6 bases, the J end lost 5 bases, and 10 bases lay between the germline ends. The CDR3 has 12 residues. DNA of the CDR3: TGTGCCAGCAGAAGCCTAGCTGAGACCCAGTACTTC. This gives the protein CASRSLAETQYF.

The gene calls are TRBV7-2 and TRBJ1-1; 9 bases fit TRBD1. The CDR3 runs 14 residues. The germline V gene encodes CDR1 SGHTA and CDR2 FQGNSA. Unmatched junction bases numbered 8, after V lost 7 bases and J lost 5 bases. The CDR3, as DNA: TGTGCCAGCACCCTGGACAGGGGTGGTACTGAAGCTTTCTTT. This encodes CASTLDRGGTEAFF.

Turning to this clone: This specimen includes other DNA sequences encoding the same CDR3. V usage is TRBV9 and J usage is TRBJ2-2; D uncertain. The V gene lost 0 bases and the J gene lost 6 bases, with 9 bases spanning the gap. Germline CDR1 reads SGDLS; CDR2 reads YYNGEE. The length of the CDR3 is 14 residues. This CDR3 is CASSVAGTPGELFF. DNA for the CDR3: TGTGCCAGCAGCGTAGCCGGAACCCCCGGGGAGCTGTTTTTT. The full variable domain, rest sourced from reference TRBV9 and TRBJ2-2, is DSGVTQTPKHLITATGQRVTLRCSPRSGDLSVYWYQQSLDQGLQFLIQYYNGEERAKGNILERFSAQQFPDLHSELNLSSLELGDSALYFCASSVAGTPGELFFGEGSRLTVL.

The chain couples TRBV6-5 to TRBJ2-7; 11 positions match TRBD2. The CDR3 totals 15 residues. Germline V gives CDR1 MNHEY, CDR2 SVGAGI. The J segment lost 0 bases and the V segment lost 5 bases, leaving 3 bases of the junction unmatched. The CDR3 is CASSLAGGLSYEQYF. As DNA, the CDR3 is TGTGCCAGCAGTCTAGCGGGAGGCCTCTCCTACGAGCAGTACTTC.

The rearrangement joins TRBV28 to TRBJ2-7, with 11 bases lining up with TRBD2. The V gene end was trimmed by 9 bases and the J gene end by 7 bases; junction bases not matched to a gene: 8. The CDR3 spans 13 residues. In germline, CDR1 is MDHEN, CDR2 SYDVKM. The CDR3 reads CASALAGAEEQYF. The CDR3 DNA sequence: TGTGCCAGTGCACTAGCGGGAGCAGAAGAGCAGTACTTC.

This clone was counted a single time. An end of the junction differs from the germline gene, which may be a read error. The rearrangement uses TRBV5-1 and TRBJ2-3; 11 positions agree with TRBD2. The CDR3 spans 16 residues. Germline assignment: CDR1 SGHRS and CDR2 YFSETQ. The CDR3 nucleotides are TGCGCCAGCAGTTTGGAAAGACTAGCGGGAACAGATACGCAGTATTTT. Residues: CASSLERLAGTDTQYF.

In this sample, this clone turned up once. V is TRBV18 and J is TRBJ1-3; TRBD1 might be the D (5 bases). Trimming shortened V by 3 bases and J by 0 bases, and 12 bases separated the two germline ends. The length of the CDR3 is 16 residues. Germline V gives CDR1 KGHSH, CDR2 LQKENI. CDR3 bases: TGTGCCAGCTCACCCGGGACCGTCGACTCTGGAAACACCATATATTTT. Protein sequence: CASSPGTVDSGNTIYF.

This sequence joins TRBV7-9 and TRBJ1-2; no firm D call. The V end was cut by 10 bases, the J end by 8 bases, with 11 bases between. CDR1 SEHNR and CDR2 FQNEAQ come from the germline V gene (reference sequence). The CDR3 extends over 10 amino acids. For the CDR3, the DNA is TGTGCCACTCTCTTTCCCGGCTACACCTTC. Translating gives CATLFPGYTF.

This chain links TRBV27 with TRBJ2-7, with 10 bases fitting TRBD1. Germline loops: CDR1 MNHEY, CDR2 SMNVEV (reference sequence). V dropped 4 bases and J dropped 4; count of bases not matched to a gene: 19. The CDR3 is made up of 19 amino acids. CDR3 sequence: CASSSQNRNDRGRRYEQYF. CDR3 DNA: TGTGCCAGCAGTTCCCAAAATAGAAACGACAGGGGGCGTAGGTACGAGCAGTACTTC.

This chain uses TRBV18 with TRBJ1-2; 10 bases agree with TRBD1. Germline CDR1 KGHSH, CDR2 LQKENI. Unmatched junction bases numbered 3, after V lost 0 bases and J lost 5 bases. There are 15 residues in the CDR3. CDR3 sequence (DNA): TGTGCCAGCTCACCACCGCCGGGACAGGGGTATGGCTACACCTTC. Residues: CASSPPPGQGYGYTF. The complete variable domain, with remaining parts taken from reference TRBV18 and TRBJ1-2, reads NAGVMQNPRHLVRRRGQEARLRCSPMKGHSHVYWYRQLPEEGLKFMVYLQKENIIDESGMPKERFSAEFPKEGPSILRIQQVVRGDSAAYFCASSPPPGQGYGYTFGSGTRLTVV.

V gene TRBV15 combines with J gene TRBJ2-1; 13 bases align to TRBD2. There are 19 residues in the CDR3. The germline gives CDR1 LNHNV, CDR2 YYDKDF (reference sequence). The ends lost 0 bases at V and 7 bases at J; junction bases unmatched: 12. CDR3 sequence: CATSREVPGRTSGRNEQFF. DNA for the CDR3: TGTGCCACCAGCAGAGAAGTGCCCGGGCGGACTAGCGGGAGAAATGAGCAGTTCTTC.